A single sample gave rise to the 27 T cell receptor beta chains below, sequenced in a study of blood T cell repertoires in COVID-19. Profiling relied on immunoSEQ multiplex PCR, and the TCRdb table lists in-frame clones only, not all of them. The data contain about 190,000 clones, around 85% of them seen just once; the ten biggest clones take up 2.5% to 3.5%. Sequences were obtained from PBMCs or T cells enriched from blood (not recorded which). These receptors were collected from a woman aged 25 to 39 who had recovered from COVID-19.

The chain has TRBV6-5 and TRBJ1-2; 8 bases agree with TRBD1. Germline V gives CDR1 MNHEY, CDR2 SVGAGI. The trim removed 6 bases at V and 3 bases at J, leaving 3 bases unmatched. The CDR3 extends over 13 amino acids. The CDR3 DNA sequence: TGTGCCAGCAGCCCAGGGGGCGACTATGGCTACACCTTC. It encodes CASSPGGDYGYTF.

This chain links TRBV18 with TRBJ2-7; 7 bases fit TRBD2. Germline V lookup: CDR1 KGHSH, CDR2 LQKENI. V was pared by 6 bases and J by 0 bases, with 2 bases of the junction left unmatched. The CDR3 consists of 13 residues. The CDR3 bases are TGTGCCAGCTCCCGGGGGGACTCCTACGAGCAGTACTTC. Translated: CASSRGDSYEQYF.

The count of this clone is one. The gene calls are TRBV5-4 and TRBJ1-1, with TRBD1 identical over 7 bases. The CDR3 is 12 residues long. Germline V gene lookup returns CDR1 SGHNT and CDR2 YYREEE (reference sequence). Trimming at V came to 3 bases and at J to 5 bases, leaving 1 base not matched to a gene. CDR3 amino acids: CASSSGGTEAFF. The CDR3 coding sequence is TGTGCCAGCAGCTCAGGGGGGACTGAAGCTTTCTTT.

This sequence joins TRBV28 and TRBJ1-6; D is unclear. V dropped 6 bases and J dropped 7 bases, with 13 bases sitting between them. Germline V gene sequence: CDR1 MDHEN, CDR2 SYDVKM. The CDR3 sequence is 14 residues long. The CDR3 DNA follows: TGTGCCAGCAGCCCTGGACTGCTGAATTCACCCCTCCACTTT. It is translated as CASSPGLLNSPLHF.

The chain couples TRBV12-2 to TRBJ1-5. TRBV12-2 is noted as a pseudogene. The CDR3 has 15 amino acids. DNA for the CDR3: TGTGCAAGTCGCCCAAAAAAAGCCTCGGATCAGCCCCAGCATTTT. Residues: CASRPKKASDQPQHF.

The chain has TRBV2 and TRBJ1-2; TRBD1 aligns across 8 bases. V was pared by 8 bases and J by 8 bases, with 7 bases of the junction left unmatched. The CDR3 runs to 12 residues. Looked up from germline, CDR1 is SNHLY and CDR2 is FYNNEI. The CDR3 DNA sequence: TGTGCCAGCGGGACAGGTTTTTTCGGCTACACCTTC. It codes for CASGTGFFGYTF.

This rearrangement joins TRBV11-3 to TRBJ2-2; perhaps TRBD1 as D (5 bases). Germline CDR1 reads SGHNT; CDR2 reads YENEEA. The length of the CDR3 is 13 residues. The V gene lost 6 bases and the J gene lost 6 bases, with 11 bases spanning the gap. CDR3 in DNA: TGTGCCAGCAGTTTGGTGGGGCCCGGGGAGCTGTTTTTT. The encoded protein is CASSLVGPGELFF.

The chain carries TRBV29-1 and TRBJ2-7, with TRBD1 matching 10 bases. Per the germline V gene, CDR1 is SQVTM and CDR2 is ANQGSEA. The CDR3 has 13 residues. V trimming: 6 bases; J trimming: 5 bases; junction bases outside the gene matches: 7. CDR3 coding DNA: TGCAGCGTGGGGACAGGGGCAGGACACGAGCAGTACTTC. Its translation is CSVGTGAGHEQYF.

In this sample, this clone turned up a few times. V is TRBV15 and J is TRBJ2-1; perhaps TRBD1 as D (5 bases). CDR3 size: 14 residues. V lost 8 bases, J lost 4 bases, and 15 bases lay in between. Germline CDR1 LNHNV, CDR2 YYDKDF (reference sequence). The CDR3 region is CATGADPLYNEQFF. DNA for the CDR3: TGTGCCACCGGGGCGGACCCGCTATACAATGAGCAGTTCTTC. Full variable domain (missing parts from reference TRBV15 and TRBJ2-1): DAMVIQNPRYQVTQFGKPVTLSCSQTLNHNVMYWYQQKSSQAPKLLFHYYDKDFNNEADTPDNFQSRRPNTSFCFLDIRSPGLGDTAMYLCATGADPLYNEQFFGPGTRLTVL.

The rearrangement links TRBV6-5 to TRBJ1-1; D not certain. CDR3 length equals 14 residues. The germline V gene has CDR1 MNHEY and CDR2 SVGAGI. The V end lost 6 bases, the J end lost 5 bases, and 16 bases lay between the germline ends. The CDR3 coding sequence is TGTGCCAGCAGAACCCTCCCGGGTGGAACTGAAGCTTTCTTT. The encoded protein is CASRTLPGGTEAFF.

This clone was found many times. V is TRBV2 and J is TRBJ2-2; a weak D match, TRBD1 (6 bases). Germline loops: CDR1 SNHLY, CDR2 FYNNEI. Trimming took 5 bases from V and 0 from J, leaving 13 bases between them. CDR3 length: 16 amino acids. This CDR3 is CASSRTDLTNTGELFF. The CDR3 coding sequence is TGTGCCAGCAGTCGGACAGATCTCACGAACACCGGGGAGCTGTTTTTT. The full variable domain, with the rest looked up from reference TRBV2 and TRBJ2-2, is EPEVTQTPSHQVTQMGQEVILRCVPISNHLYFYWYRQILGQKVEFLVSFYNNEISEKSEIFDDQFSVERPDGSNFTLKIRSTKLEDSAMYFCASSRTDLTNTGELFFGEGSRLTVL.

In this sample, this clone turned up many times. The chain uses TRBV12-3 or TRBV12-4 and TRBJ1-5; D is undetermined. Trimming took off 6 bases at V and 6 bases at J, with 12 bases between the two ends. The CDR3 is 13 residues long. The CDR3 protein is CASRKPPSQPQHF. CDR3 DNA: TGTGCCAGCAGGAAACCCCCCAGTCAGCCCCAGCATTTT.

This clone was detected only once. The CDR3 here is CASSSHRVSGELFF. The CDR3 DNA is TGTGCCAGCAGCTCACACAGGGTTAGCGGGGAGCTGTTTTTT. The chain couples TRBV11-3 to TRBJ2-2, with D perhaps matching TRBD1 (6 bases). V dropped 4 bases and J dropped 7 bases, with 13 bases sitting between them. The CDR3 runs 14 residues. Germline V gene sequence: CDR1 SGHNT, CDR2 YENEEA.

The chain employs TRBV20-1 and TRBJ1-1; D unresolved. Trimming removed 8 bases at V and 2 bases at J, with 3 bases between. Germline values: CDR1 DFQATT, CDR2 SNEGSKA (reference sequence). The length of the CDR3 is 9 residues. The CDR3 DNA sequence: TGCAGTTTAAACACTGAAGCTTTCTTT. Translated: CSLNTEAFF.

The chain links TRBV9 to TRBJ2-7; TRBD2 agrees at 7 bases. CDR1 and CDR2 (germline): SGDLS, YYNGEE. This CDR3 has 15 amino acids. Unmatched junction bases numbered 10, after V lost 0 bases and J lost 7 bases. The CDR3 region has the DNA TGTGCCAGCAGCGTAGCGGGGGAGGGGTCTCGGGAGCAGTACTTC. Translating gives CASSVAGEGSREQYF. Variable domain in full (rest from reference TRBV9 and TRBJ2-7): DSGVTQTPKHLITATGQRVTLRCSPRSGDLSVYWYQQSLDQGLQFLIQYYNGEERAKGNILERFSAQQFPDLHSELNLSSLELGDSALYFCASSVAGEGSREQYFGPGTRLTVT.

This chain joins TRBV28 and TRBJ1-3; D call uncertain. Trimming took off 1 base at V and 4 bases at J, with 17 bases between the two ends. The CDR3 has 17 amino acids. Germline CDR1 and CDR2: MDHEN and SYDVKM. The CDR3, as DNA: TGTGCCAGCAGTTTATACCCCTTCCGAAAGGAGGGAAACACCATATATTTT. Translated: CASSLYPFRKEGNTIYF.

The V gene is TRBV7-2, the J gene TRBJ2-5, with a tentative D call TRBD1 (6 bases). V lost 4 bases and J 5 bases, leaving 14 bases between the germline ends. CDR1 and CDR2 (germline): SGHTA, FQGNSA. CDR3 length equals 14 residues. CDR3 DNA: TGTGCCAGCAGCTGGGGGCGGCCTGGGGAGACCCAGTACTTC. It yields the protein CASSWGRPGETQYF.

V and J are TRBV5-6 and TRBJ2-3; 8 nucleotides agree with TRBD1. J lost 2 bases, V lost 0 bases, and 5 bases had no gene match. The germline V gene encodes CDR1 SGHDT and CDR2 YYEEEE. The CDR3 length is 16 residues. In DNA form, the CDR3 reads TGTGCCAGCAGCTTGGCAGGGGGCACCCACACAGATACGCAGTATTTT. This sequence encodes CASSLAGGTHTDTQYF.

V and J are TRBV2 and TRBJ2-7; 7 bases are a match to TRBD1. Germline-derived CDR1 and CDR2 are SNHLY and FYNNEI. The ends lost 5 bases at V and 7 bases at J; junction bases unmatched: 8. CDR3 length: 13 amino acids. Written as DNA, the CDR3 is TGTGCCAGCAGTTACGGACAGGCGGTAGAGCAGTACTTC. This gives the protein CASSYGQAVEQYF.

The chain links TRBV18 to TRBJ2-1, with TRBD2 as a possible D gene (6 bases). In germline, CDR1 is KGHSH, CDR2 LQKENI. CDR3 length equals 15 residues. Trimming took 3 bases from V and 8 from J, leaving 17 bases between them. CDR3 sequence: CASSPPGTGRDEQFF. CDR3 nucleotide sequence: TGTGCCAGCTCACCTCCAGGGACTGGACGCGATGAGCAGTTCTTC.

This chain links TRBV6-5 with TRBJ1-2; D is possibly TRBD1 (5 bases). Between the trimmed V and J ends, which lost 4 bases and 4 bases, there was a span of 13 bases. CDR3 length: 14 amino acids. CDR1 is MNHEY and CDR2 is SVGAGI in the germline V gene. The CDR3 DNA follows: TGTGCCAGCAGTTCCGACAGCCAAGCCTATGGCTACACCTTC. This gives the protein CASSSDSQAYGYTF.

This chain joins TRBV7-3 and TRBJ2-1, with 13 bases lining up with TRBD2. The V gene end was trimmed by 4 bases and the J gene end by 7 bases; junction bases not matched to a gene: 19. The CDR3 totals 20 residues. In germline, CDR1 is SGHTA, CDR2 FQGTGA. The CDR3: CASSSWAGGAGTSGINEQFF. For the CDR3, the DNA is TGTGCCAGCAGCTCCTGGGCAGGGGGGGCTGGGACTAGCGGGATTAATGAGCAGTTCTTC.

The V call is TRBV28, the J call TRBJ2-1; D uncertain. The CDR3 runs to 12 residues. Trimming pared 7 bases from V and 9 bases from J, leaving 13 bases between. Germline loops: CDR1 MDHEN, CDR2 SYDVKM. DNA of the CDR3: TGTGCCAGCACAGCGACCGTGTCTGAGCAGTTCTTC. Translation: CASTATVSEQFF.

V gene TRBV11-2 combines with J gene TRBJ2-7; 9 bases fit TRBD2. This CDR3 is 16 amino acids long. Losses at the gene ends were 2 bases for V and 7 bases for J; bases not matched to a gene: 12. CDR1 SGHAT and CDR2 FQNNGV come from the germline V gene. This CDR3 is CASSLLAAGGHVEQYF. CDR3 nucleotides: TGTGCCAGCAGCTTATTAGCAGCGGGAGGACACGTAGAGCAGTACTTC.

There are a few counts of this clone. CDR3 DNA sequence: TGTGCCAGCAGCAAAGGGACTAGCAATGAGCAGTTCTTC. Amino acid sequence: CASSKGTSNEQFF. The gene calls are TRBV21-1 and TRBJ2-1; the DNA was not used to check the table's D call, TRBD2. TRBV21-1 has pseudogene status. This CDR3 contains 13 residues.

The chain joins TRBV28 to TRBJ1-5; possibly TRBD1 for D (6 bases). Germline V gene sequence: CDR1 MDHEN, CDR2 SYDVKM. V was cut by 6 bases and J by 7 bases, with 16 bases left in between. This CDR3 spans 14 amino acids. This CDR3 is CASSLDQGRQPQHF. The CDR3 nucleotides are TGTGCCAGCAGCCTTGATCAGGGGCGGCAGCCCCAGCATTTT.

This sequence joins TRBV12-3 or TRBV12-4 and TRBJ2-1, with TRBD2 matching 8 bases. V lost 4 bases, J lost 9 bases, and 5 bases stayed unmatched. This CDR3 is built from 13 residues. This CDR3 is CASSSGGGFEQFF. For the CDR3, the DNA is TGTGCCAGCAGTTCCGGCGGGGGGTTTGAGCAGTTCTTC.